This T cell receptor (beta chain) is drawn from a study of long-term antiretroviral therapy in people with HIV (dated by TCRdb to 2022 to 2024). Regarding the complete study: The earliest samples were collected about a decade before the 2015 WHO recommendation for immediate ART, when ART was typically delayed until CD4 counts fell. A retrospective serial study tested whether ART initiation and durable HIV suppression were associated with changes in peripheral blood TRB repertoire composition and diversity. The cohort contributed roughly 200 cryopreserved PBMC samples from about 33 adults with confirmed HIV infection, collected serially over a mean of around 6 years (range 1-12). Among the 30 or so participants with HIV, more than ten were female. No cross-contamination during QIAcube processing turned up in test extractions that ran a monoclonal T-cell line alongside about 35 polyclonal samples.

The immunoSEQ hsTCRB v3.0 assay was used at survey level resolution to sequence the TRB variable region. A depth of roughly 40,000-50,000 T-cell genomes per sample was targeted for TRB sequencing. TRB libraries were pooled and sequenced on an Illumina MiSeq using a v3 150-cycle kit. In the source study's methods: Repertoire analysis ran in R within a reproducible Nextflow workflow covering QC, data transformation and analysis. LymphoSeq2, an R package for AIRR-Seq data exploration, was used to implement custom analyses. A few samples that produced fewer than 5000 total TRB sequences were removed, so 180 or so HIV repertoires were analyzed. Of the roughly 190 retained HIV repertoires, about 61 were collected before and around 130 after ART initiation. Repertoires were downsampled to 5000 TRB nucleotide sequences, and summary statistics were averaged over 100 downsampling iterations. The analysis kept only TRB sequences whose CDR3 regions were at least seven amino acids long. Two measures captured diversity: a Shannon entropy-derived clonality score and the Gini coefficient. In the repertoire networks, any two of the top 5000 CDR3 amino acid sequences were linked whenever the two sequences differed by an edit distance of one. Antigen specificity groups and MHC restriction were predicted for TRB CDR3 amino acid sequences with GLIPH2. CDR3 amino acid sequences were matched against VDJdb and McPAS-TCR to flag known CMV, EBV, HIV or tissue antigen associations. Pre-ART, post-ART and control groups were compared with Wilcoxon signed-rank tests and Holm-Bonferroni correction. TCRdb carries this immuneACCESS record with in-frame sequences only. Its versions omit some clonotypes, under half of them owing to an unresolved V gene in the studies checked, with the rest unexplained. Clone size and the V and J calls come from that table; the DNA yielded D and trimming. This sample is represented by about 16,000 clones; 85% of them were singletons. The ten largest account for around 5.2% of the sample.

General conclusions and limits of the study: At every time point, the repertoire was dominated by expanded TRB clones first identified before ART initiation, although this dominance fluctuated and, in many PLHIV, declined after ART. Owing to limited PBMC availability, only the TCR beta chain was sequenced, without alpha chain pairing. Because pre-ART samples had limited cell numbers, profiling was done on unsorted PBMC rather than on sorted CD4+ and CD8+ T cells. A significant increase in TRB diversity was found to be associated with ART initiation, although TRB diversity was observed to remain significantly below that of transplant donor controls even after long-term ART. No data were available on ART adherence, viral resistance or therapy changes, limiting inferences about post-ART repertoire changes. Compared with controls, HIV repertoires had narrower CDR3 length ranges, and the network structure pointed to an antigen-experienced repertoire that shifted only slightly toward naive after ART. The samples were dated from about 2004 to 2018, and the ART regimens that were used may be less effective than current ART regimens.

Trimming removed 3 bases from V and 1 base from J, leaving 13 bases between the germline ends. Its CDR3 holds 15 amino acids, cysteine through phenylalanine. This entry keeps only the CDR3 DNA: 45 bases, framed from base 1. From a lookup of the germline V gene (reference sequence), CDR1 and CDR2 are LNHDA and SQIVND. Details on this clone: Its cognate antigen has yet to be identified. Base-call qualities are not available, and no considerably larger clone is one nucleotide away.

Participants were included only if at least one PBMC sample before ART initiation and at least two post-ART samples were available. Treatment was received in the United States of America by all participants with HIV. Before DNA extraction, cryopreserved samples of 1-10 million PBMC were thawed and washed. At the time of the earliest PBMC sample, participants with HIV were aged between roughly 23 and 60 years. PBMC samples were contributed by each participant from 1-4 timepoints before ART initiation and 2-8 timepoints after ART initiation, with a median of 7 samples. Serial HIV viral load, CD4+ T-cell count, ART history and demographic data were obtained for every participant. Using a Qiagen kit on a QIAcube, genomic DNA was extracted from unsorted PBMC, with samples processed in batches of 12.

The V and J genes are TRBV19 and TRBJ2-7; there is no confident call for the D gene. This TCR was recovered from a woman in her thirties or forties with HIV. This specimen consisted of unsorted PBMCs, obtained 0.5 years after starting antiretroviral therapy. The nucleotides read TGTGCCAGTAGTATTCTCCCAATCGGATCCTACGAGCAGTACTTC. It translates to CASSILPIGSYEQYF.